One sample yielded the 28 T cell receptor beta chains listed below, sequenced in a study of graft-versus-host responses after intestinal transplantation. Generated by immunoSEQ multiplex PCR, the TCRdb table keeps only in-frame clones and is missing some. The data contain more than 100,000 clones, more than 85% of them singletons. No antigens are known for them. This material consisted of unstimulated CD8+ T cells sorted from spleen or lymph node cells, taken before intestinal transplant. Receptors were obtained from a human donor who received an intestinal transplant.

This chain uses TRBV7-9 with TRBJ2-2, with a possible D match to TRBD1 (6 bases). Germline V CDR1 and CDR2: SEHNR, FQNEAQ (reference sequence). V was shortened by 4 bases and J by 2 bases, with 11 bases between the two germline ends. The CDR3 runs 15 residues. The CDR3 region has the DNA TGTGCCAGCAGCTCTCCGGACAGCAACACCGGGGAGCTGTTTTTT. Its protein product is CASSSPDSNTGELFF.

The J gene is TRBJ2-3, the V gene TRBV7-3, with TRBD1 identical over 9 bases. CDR3 length: 16 residues. The germline CDR1 and CDR2 sequences are SGHTA and FQGTGA. Trimming cost V 1 base and J 6 bases; bases outside gene matches: 8. CDR3 DNA: TGTGCCAGCAGCTTAAGTGGTGGACAGGGGTTCGATACGCAGTATTTT. It is translated as CASSLSGGQGFDTQYF.

The DNA for the CDR3 is TGTGCCAGCAGTCCTACAATTGAGACCCAGTACTTC. The encoded protein is CASSPTIETQYF. This sequence joins TRBV7-9 and TRBJ2-5; unclear D gene. CDR1 and CDR2 from the germline V gene are SEHNR and FQNEAQ (reference sequence). The V end lost 6 bases, the J end lost 5 bases, and 10 bases lay between the germline ends. CDR3 length equals 12 residues.

The chain combines TRBV7-6 with TRBJ1-1, with TRBD1 matching over 7 bases. The CDR3 runs to 13 residues. Trimming took 1 base from V and 10 from J; bases not matched to a gene: 6. Germline CDR1 SGHVS, CDR2 FNYEAQ. Here the CDR3 DNA reads TGTGCCAGCAGCTTAGAGGAGACAGGGTTAGCTTTCTTT. Its protein is CASSLEETGLAFF.

The genes are TRBV5-1 and TRBJ2-5; D may match TRBD1 or TRBD2 (7 bases each). Between the trimmed V and J ends, which lost 4 bases and 1 base, there was a span of 17 bases. The CDR3 is 16 residues long. Germline V CDR1 and CDR2: SGHRS, YFSETQ. The CDR3 sequence: CASSPRGGGAQETQYF. The CDR3 DNA sequence: TGCGCCAGCAGCCCGCGGGGAGGGGGCGCCCAAGAGACCCAGTACTTC.

The chain uses TRBV14 and TRBJ2-1; D remains unclear. CDR3 length: 14 residues. The germline V and J ends were trimmed by 8 bases and 0 bases, with 11 bases remaining between them. The germline CDR1 and CDR2 sequences are SGHDN and FVKESK. CDR3 nucleotides: TGTGCCAGCGCCAGTTGGGTCTCCTACAATGAGCAGTTCTTC. It specifies CASASWVSYNEQFF.

This sequence joins TRBV5-4 and TRBJ1-5; D gene unclear. V was shortened by 7 bases and J by 0 bases, with 23 bases between the two germline ends. The germline V gene encodes CDR1 SGHNT and CDR2 YYREEE (reference sequence). The CDR3 has 18 residues. The CDR3: CASSSIFGNPHSNQPQHF. CDR3 in DNA: TGTGCCAGCTCCTCCATTTTTGGGAACCCTCATAGCAATCAGCCCCAGCATTTT.

The chain links TRBV30 to TRBJ2-7, with TRBD2 matching over 9 bases. Trimming took 3 bases from V and 3 from J; bases not matched to a gene: 3. The CDR3 has 13 residues. Germline CDR1 reads GTSNPN; CDR2 reads SVGIG (reference sequence). The CDR3 spells CAWRKRGVYEQYF. CDR3 nucleotide sequence: TGTGCCTGGAGGAAGCGGGGGGTCTACGAGCAGTACTTC.

V usage is TRBV6-5 and J usage is TRBJ2-1; TRBD1 aligns across 8 bases. Trimming took 6 bases from V and 8 from J; bases not matched to a gene: 9. The CDR3 is 14 residues long. Germline-derived CDR1 and CDR2 are MNHEY and SVGAGI. This CDR3 reads CASRRGQGMDEQFF. The CDR3 nucleotides read TGTGCCAGCAGACGCGGACAGGGAATGGATGAGCAGTTCTTC.

The V call is TRBV11-3, the J call TRBJ2-5, with TRBD1 matching over 7 bases. Germline V gives CDR1 SGHNT, CDR2 YENEEA. V gave up 7 bases and J gave up 7 bases; unmatched junction bases: 3. This CDR3 is 11 amino acids long. CDR3 bases: TGTGCCAGCACCTCAGGGGGGACCCAGTACTTC. It translates to CASTSGGTQYF.

Notes on this clone: A junction end diverges from the germline sequence, so it may reflect a read error. This chain connects TRBV10-2 to TRBJ2-1; tentatively, D is TRBD2 (5 bases). Germline CDR1 WSHSY, CDR2 SAAADI. This CDR3 has 12 amino acids. The CDR3, as DNA: TGCGCCAGCCGTGAGGGATACAATGAGCAGTTCTTC. This gives the protein CASREGYNEQFF.

The chain recombines TRBV15 with TRBJ1-5; perhaps TRBD1 as D (5 bases). The CDR3 extends over 14 amino acids. Deletions cut 4 bases from V and 3 bases from J, with 10 bases between. Germline V gives CDR1 LNHNV, CDR2 YYDKDF (reference sequence). The CDR3 bases are TGTGCCACCAGCATGGGGGGGACCAATCAGCCCCAGCATTTT. It codes for CATSMGGTNQPQHF.

The chain is built from TRBV2 and TRBJ2-1, with D maybe TRBD2 (5 bases). This CDR3 is built from 16 residues. Germline loops: CDR1 SNHLY, CDR2 FYNNEI. V shed 6 bases and J shed 0 bases, with 15 bases lying between them. The CDR3 DNA sequence: TGTGCCAGCAGGGCAGGACTGTTAAGCTCCTACAATGAGCAGTTCTTC. Translation gives CASRAGLLSSYNEQFF. The full variable domain, completed using reference TRBV2 and TRBJ2-1, is EPEVTQTPSHQVTQMGQEVILRCVPISNHLYFYWYRQILGQKVEFLVSFYNNEISEKSEIFDDQFSVERPDGSNFTLKIRSTKLEDSAMYFCASRAGLLSSYNEQFFGPGTRLTVL.

CDR3 in DNA: TGTGCCAGCAGCGCCCCCGGAGGGCAGACCCAGTACTTC. Translated, it gives CASSAPGGQTQYF. This chain uses TRBV11-2 with TRBJ2-5; possible D gene TRBD2, 6 bases. V was shortened by 5 bases and J by 6 bases, with 13 bases between the two germline ends. Germline assignment: CDR1 SGHAT and CDR2 FQNNGV. This CDR3 is built from 13 residues.

V gene TRBV27 combines with J gene TRBJ2-5; perhaps TRBD1 as D (5 bases). The CDR3 sequence is 15 residues long. Germline V CDR1 and CDR2: MNHEY, SMNVEV (reference sequence). The V gene lost 5 bases and the J gene lost 6 bases, with 19 bases spanning the gap. CDR3 sequence reads: CASSPGNGAFQTQYF. In DNA form, the CDR3 reads TGTGCCAGCAGTCCAGGGAATGGTGCCTTTCAGACCCAGTACTTC.

The chain uses TRBV11-3 and TRBJ2-5; 10 bases fit TRBD2. J lost 2 bases, V lost 5 bases, and 11 bases had no gene match. The CDR3 spans 17 residues. CDR1 SGHNT and CDR2 YENEEA come from the germline V gene. The CDR3 loop reads CASSPEQGSGGQETQYF. The CDR3 nucleotides are TGTGCCAGCAGCCCCGAGCAGGGTAGCGGGGGGCAAGAGACCCAGTACTTC.

This chain connects TRBV6-5 to TRBJ2-7, with D perhaps assigned TRBD1 or TRBD2 (5 bases each). V lost 5 bases and J 2 bases, leaving 13 bases between the germline ends. Per the germline V gene, CDR1 is MNHEY and CDR2 is SVGAGI. The CDR3 covers 14 residues. CDR3 sequence (DNA): TGTGCCAGCAGTCCCAGGGACGCCACCTACGAGCAGTACTTC. Its translation is CASSPRDATYEQYF.

The chain couples TRBV10-3 to TRBJ2-5; TRBD2 agrees at 15 bases. The CDR3 spans 15 residues. The germline V gene has CDR1 ENHRY and CDR2 SYGVKD. The V gene end was trimmed by 8 bases and the J gene end by 2 bases; junction bases not matched to a gene: 3. For the CDR3, the DNA is TGTGCCATCGGGACTAGCGGGGGGACTCAAGAGACCCAGTACTTC. This codes for CAIGTSGGTQETQYF.

V and J are TRBV19 and TRBJ1-4; unclear D gene. The germline V gene encodes CDR1 LNHDA and CDR2 SQIVND (reference sequence). The ends were cut back, 5 bases at V and 8 bases at J, with 15 bases in the middle. The CDR3 contains 14 residues. CDR3 in amino acids: CASSLAARPEKLFF. In nucleotides, the CDR3 is TGTGCCAGTAGTCTAGCGGCCCGGCCGGAAAAACTGTTTTTT.

The genes are TRBV13 and TRBJ2-5; D might be TRBD2 (7 bases). Per the germline V gene, CDR1 is PRHDT and CDR2 is FYEKMQ (reference sequence). V gave up 0 bases and J gave up 0 bases, with 11 bases separating them. The CDR3 sequence is 16 residues long. The DNA of the CDR3 is TGTGCCAGCAGCTTAGGGGGGGGGACATACCAAGAGACCCAGTACTTC. Its protein product is CASSLGGGTYQETQYF. Based on the CDR3 plus reference TRBV13 and TRBJ2-5, the full variable domain is AAGVIQSPRHLIKEKRETATLKCYPIPRHDTVYWYQQGPGQDPQFLISFYEKMQSDKGSIPDRFSAQQFSDYHSELNMSSLELGDSALYFCASSLGGGTYQETQYFGPGTRLLVL.

The rearrangement uses TRBV27 and TRBJ1-5; TRBD1 aligns across 11 bases. The junction had 0 bases not matched to a gene; V was cut back by 2 bases and J by 6 bases. Germline CDR1 is MNHEY and CDR2 is SMNVEV (reference sequence). The CDR3 runs to 14 residues. CDR3 loop: CASSLGTGGQPQHF. DNA for the CDR3: TGTGCCAGCAGTTTAGGGACAGGGGGTCAGCCCCAGCATTTT.

In its sample, this clone was seen once. The J gene is TRBJ1-2, the V gene TRBV9, with TRBD1 as a possible D gene (5 bases). Per the germline V gene, CDR1 is SGDLS and CDR2 is YYNGEE. V shed 3 bases and J shed 3 bases, with 12 bases lying between them. The CDR3 spans 14 residues. CDR3 in DNA: TGTGCCAGCAGCGGGACCGGGACTCACTATGGCTACACCTTC. Translating gives CASSGTGTHYGYTF.

The chain employs TRBV14 and TRBJ1-4; no definite D call. This CDR3 contains 14 residues. Trimming removed 1 base at V and 8 bases at J, with 11 bases between. The germline V gene has CDR1 SGHDN and CDR2 FVKESK. The CDR3: CASSQAGDWEKLFF. The CDR3 bases are TGTGCCAGCAGCCAAGCCGGGGATTGGGAAAAACTGTTTTTT.

CDR3 bases: TGCAGTGTTCGACAGGGGGTGACTTTCTTT. Its translation is CSVRQGVTFF. The J gene is TRBJ1-1, the V gene TRBV20-1, with 9 bases lining up with TRBD1. The V segment lost 7 bases and the J segment 12 bases; nucleotides outside the gene matches: 6. CDR3 size: 10 residues. CDR1 DFQATT and CDR2 SNEGSKA come from the germline V gene (reference sequence).

The V gene is TRBV7-9, the J gene TRBJ2-1; TRBD2 matches 7 bases. The CDR3 sequence is 16 residues long. Germline trimming cut 5 bases from V and 3 bases from J; bases unmatched to any gene: 10. The germline V gene has CDR1 SEHNR and CDR2 FQNEAQ (reference sequence). The CDR3 spells CASSIGVGGYYNEQFF. The CDR3, as DNA: TGTGCCAGCAGCATAGGAGTGGGGGGGTACTACAATGAGCAGTTCTTC.

The genes are TRBV11-2 and TRBJ2-1; D is perhaps TRBD2 (5 bases). Germline loops: CDR1 SGHAT, CDR2 FQNNGV. V gave up 8 bases and J gave up 3 bases, with 11 bases separating them. This CDR3 has 13 residues. The CDR3, as DNA: TGTGCCAGCGGTGGAAGCGGCTACAATGAGCAGTTCTTC. It is translated as CASGGSGYNEQFF.

The table lists this clone with a count of one. This chain joins TRBV6-5 and TRBJ1-6; a possible D gene is TRBD1 (6 bases). Trimming took off 6 bases at V and 0 bases at J, with 9 bases between the two ends. Looked up from germline, CDR1 is MNHEY and CDR2 is SVGAGI. This CDR3 region has 15 residues. The CDR3 sequence: CASRKDSSYNSPLHF. Written as DNA, the CDR3 is TGTGCCAGCAGAAAGGACAGCTCCTATAATTCACCCCTCCACTTT.

The rearrangement joins TRBV5-1 to TRBJ2-7; maybe TRBD2 (5 bases). The CDR3 totals 14 residues. Trimming pared 5 bases from V and 3 bases from J, leaving 15 bases between. Per the germline V gene, CDR1 is SGHRS and CDR2 is YFSETQ. CDR3: CASRLEGLYYEQYF. DNA of the CDR3: TGCGCCAGCAGACTCGAGGGCCTTTACTACGAGCAGTACTTC. The full variable domain, its missing parts supplied by reference TRBV5-1 and TRBJ2-7, is KAGVTQTPRYLIKTRGQQVTLSCSPISGHRSVSWYQQTPGQGLQFLFEYFSETQRNKGNFPGRFSGRQFSNSRSEMNVSTLELGDSALYLCASRLEGLYYEQYFGPGTRLTVT.